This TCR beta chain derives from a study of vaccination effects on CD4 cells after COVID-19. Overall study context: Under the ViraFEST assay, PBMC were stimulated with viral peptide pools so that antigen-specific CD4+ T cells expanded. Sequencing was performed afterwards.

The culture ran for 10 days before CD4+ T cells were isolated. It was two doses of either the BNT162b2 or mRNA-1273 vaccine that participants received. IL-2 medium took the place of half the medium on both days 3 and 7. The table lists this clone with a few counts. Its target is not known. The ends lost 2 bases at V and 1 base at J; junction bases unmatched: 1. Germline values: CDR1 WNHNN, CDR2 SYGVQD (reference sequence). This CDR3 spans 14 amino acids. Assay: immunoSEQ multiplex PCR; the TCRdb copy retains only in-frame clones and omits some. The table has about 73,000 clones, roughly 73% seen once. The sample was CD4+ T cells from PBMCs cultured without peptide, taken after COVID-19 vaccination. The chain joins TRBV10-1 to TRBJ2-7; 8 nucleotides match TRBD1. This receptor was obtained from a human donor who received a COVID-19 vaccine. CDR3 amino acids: CASSEGQGSYEQYV. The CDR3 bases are TGCGCCAGCAGTGAGGGACAGGGTTCCTACGAGCAGTACGTC.